A selection of T cell receptor beta chains follows, all from one sample in a study of blood T cell repertoires in COVID-19. Data came from immunoSEQ multiplex PCR; TCRdb stores just in-frame clones and leaves some out. Altogether 200,000 to 250,000 clones are present, 75% to 85% being singletons, with the ten largest covering about 13%. The specimen sequenced was peripheral blood. All receptors derive from a human donor in a cohort sampled during active COVID-19. Both conserved end residues are part of each CDR3. A D gene is named only where the DNA matches it firmly. Size is stated for part of the rows, as once, few or many counts, or as a class when the clone is expanded.

d_call: TRBD1
cdr3_length: 15
j_call: TRBJ2-1
clone_size: NA
v_call: TRBV24-1
cdr3_aa: CATSDQDRGHGEQFF
cdr3_nt: TGTGCCACCAGTGATCAGGACAGGGGACATGGTGAGCAGTTCTTC

d_call: NA
cdr3_length: 15
j_call: TRBJ1-2
clone_size: NA
v_call: TRBV2
cdr3_aa: CASSESGGSYYGYTF
cdr3_nt: TGTGCCAGCAGTGAGAGCGGGGGCTCGTACTATGGCTACACCTTC

d_call: NA
cdr3_length: 13
j_call: TRBJ1-2
clone_size: NA
v_call: TRBV28
cdr3_aa: CASSLDSPYGYTF
cdr3_nt: TGTGCCAGCAGTTTGGACAGTCCCTATGGCTACACCTTC

d_call: TRBD1
cdr3_length: 15
j_call: TRBJ2-5
clone_size: NA
v_call: TRBV28
cdr3_aa: CASSFETGGGKTQYF
cdr3_nt: TGTGCCAGCAGTTTCGAGACAGGGGGCGGAAAGACCCAGTACTTC

d_call: NA
cdr3_length: 15
j_call: TRBJ2-7
clone_size: once
v_call: TRBV7-9
cdr3_aa: CASSVPGTGTYEQYF
cdr3_nt: TGTGCCAGCAGCGTTCCCGGGACTGGTACCTACGAGCAGTACTTC

d_call: NA
cdr3_length: 15
j_call: TRBJ1-2
clone_size: NA
v_call: TRBV5-8
cdr3_aa: CASSLRGRLNYGYTF
cdr3_nt: TGTGCCAGCAGCTTGCGAGGGCGGCTAAACTATGGCTACACCTTC

d_call: NA
cdr3_length: 16
j_call: TRBJ2-7
clone_size: NA
v_call: TRBV4-1
cdr3_aa: CASSPSTGHAPYEQYF
cdr3_nt: TGCGCCAGCAGCCCTAGTACGGGACACGCCCCCTACGAGCAGTACTTC

d_call: NA
cdr3_length: 13
j_call: TRBJ1-6
clone_size: once
v_call: TRBV7-2
cdr3_aa: CASSLDTNSPLHF
cdr3_nt: TGTGCCAGCAGCCTAGACACGAATTCACCCCTCCACTTT

d_call: TRBD2
cdr3_length: 14
j_call: TRBJ2-3
clone_size: NA
v_call: TRBV6-5
cdr3_aa: CASSPGLATDTQYF
cdr3_nt: TGTGCCAGCAGTCCGGGACTAGCCACAGATACGCAGTATTTT

d_call: NA
cdr3_length: 12
j_call: TRBJ2-7
clone_size: NA
v_call: TRBV6-5
cdr3_aa: CASTGGFGEKYF
cdr3_nt: TGTGCCAGCACCGGGGGTTTCGGGGAGAAGTACTTC

d_call: TRBD2
cdr3_length: 18
j_call: TRBJ2-1
clone_size: few
v_call: TRBV3-1/TRBV3-2
cdr3_aa: CASSQGLGLAGAKNEQFF
cdr3_nt: TGTGCCAGCAGCCAAGGCCTGGGACTAGCGGGAGCGAAGAATGAGCAGTTCTTC

d_call: TRBD2
cdr3_length: 14
j_call: TRBJ2-1
clone_size: NA
v_call: TRBV28
cdr3_aa: CATDRLAVYNEQFF
cdr3_nt: TGTGCCACCGACCGACTAGCGGTTTACAATGAGCAGTTCTTC

d_call: NA
cdr3_length: 14
j_call: TRBJ2-5
clone_size: few
v_call: TRBV5-1
cdr3_aa: CASSSGGSQETQYF
cdr3_nt: TGCGCCAGCAGCTCGGGGGGCAGCCAAGAGACCCAGTACTTC

d_call: NA
cdr3_length: 15
j_call: TRBJ1-1
clone_size: NA
v_call: TRBV3-1/TRBV3-2
cdr3_aa: CASSQDTIANTEAFF
cdr3_nt: TGTGCCAGCAGCCAAGACACAATCGCGAACACTGAAGCTTTCTTT

d_call: NA
cdr3_length: 11
j_call: TRBJ2-1
clone_size: NA
v_call: TRBV10-3
cdr3_aa: CAISFVNEQFF
cdr3_nt: TGTGCCATCAGTTTCGTAAATGAGCAGTTCTTC

d_call: TRBD1
cdr3_length: 13
j_call: TRBJ1-6
clone_size: NA
v_call: TRBV12-3/TRBV12-4
cdr3_aa: CASRTGYNSPLHF
cdr3_nt: TGTGCCAGTAGGACAGGGTATAATTCACCCCTCCACTTT

d_call: TRBD1
cdr3_length: 16
j_call: TRBJ1-2
clone_size: NA
v_call: TRBV4-2
cdr3_aa: CASSMDRGRSNYGYTF
cdr3_nt: TGTGCCAGCAGCATGGACAGGGGACGATCTAACTATGGCTACACCTTC

d_call: NA
cdr3_length: 16
j_call: TRBJ2-7
clone_size: NA
v_call: TRBV7-2
cdr3_aa: CASSPLSTGISYEQYF
cdr3_nt: TGTGCCAGCAGCCCCCTCTCGACAGGAATCTCCTACGAGCAGTACTTC

d_call: NA
cdr3_length: 13
j_call: TRBJ1-5
clone_size: few
v_call: TRBV25-1
cdr3_aa: CASSEQGRGPQHF
cdr3_nt: TGTGCCAGCAGTGAACAGGGAAGAGGGCCCCAGCATTTT

d_call: NA
cdr3_length: 14
j_call: TRBJ2-7
clone_size: NA
v_call: TRBV27
cdr3_aa: CASSLGRSSYEQYF
cdr3_nt: TGTGCCAGCAGTTTGGGCAGAAGCTCCTACGAGCAGTACTTC

d_call: NA
cdr3_length: 13
j_call: TRBJ1-1
clone_size: once
v_call: TRBV28
cdr3_aa: CASSLTGSWEAFF
cdr3_nt: TGTGCCAGCAGCCTTACAGGGTCGTGGGAAGCTTTCTTT